The T cell receptor (beta chain) described here comes from a study of blood T cell repertoires in COVID-19. As for the study in general: Acute-phase and convalescent COVID-19 samples originated in the United States, Italy and Spain.

The table came from immunoSEQ multiplex PCR; TCRdb's copy has only in-frame clones and leaves some out. Altogether some 150,000 clones are present, around four fifths being singletons, with the ten largest covering about 4.6%. Sequencing was performed on PBMCs or T cells enriched from blood (not recorded which). The receptor's source is a woman aged 45-60 years who had recovered from COVID-19.

The CDR3: CASWTGGLEQYV. CDR3 bases: TGTGCCAGCTGGACAGGGGGCCTCGAGCAGTACGTC. V gene TRBV2 combines with J gene TRBJ2-7, with 11 bases matching TRBD1. The length of the CDR3 is 12 residues. The V gene end was trimmed by 8 bases and the J gene end by 6 bases; junction bases not matched to a gene: 3. Germline V gene data show CDR1 as SNHLY and CDR2 as FYNNEI.